This T cell receptor beta chain is from a study of response to subunit inactivated influenza vaccine. General study findings and limits: The authors put forward the suggestion that each seasonal influenza vaccination may bring in only a limited number of new T cells.

Germline CDR1 and CDR2: ENHRY and SYGVKD. This CDR3 region has 14 residues. Trimming shortened V by 0 bases and J by 4 bases, and 9 bases separated the two germline ends. This clonotype occurred many times. Antigen specificity is unknown. TCRdb itself ran the RT-PCR reads through MiXCR, one entry per CDR3 protein. The sample includes 500,000 or so distinct CDR3 sequences, approximately 16% of them seen just once. J is TRBJ1-2 and V is TRBV10-3; no firm D call. The source is a man between 50 and 75 years old who received an inactivated influenza vaccine. The sample here was CD4+ T cells sorted from PBMCs, taken roughly 24 months after vaccination. CDR3 sequence reads: CAISESSKGYGYTF. The CDR3 DNA follows: TGTGCCATCAGTGAGTCAAGCAAGGGCTATGGCTACACCTTC.